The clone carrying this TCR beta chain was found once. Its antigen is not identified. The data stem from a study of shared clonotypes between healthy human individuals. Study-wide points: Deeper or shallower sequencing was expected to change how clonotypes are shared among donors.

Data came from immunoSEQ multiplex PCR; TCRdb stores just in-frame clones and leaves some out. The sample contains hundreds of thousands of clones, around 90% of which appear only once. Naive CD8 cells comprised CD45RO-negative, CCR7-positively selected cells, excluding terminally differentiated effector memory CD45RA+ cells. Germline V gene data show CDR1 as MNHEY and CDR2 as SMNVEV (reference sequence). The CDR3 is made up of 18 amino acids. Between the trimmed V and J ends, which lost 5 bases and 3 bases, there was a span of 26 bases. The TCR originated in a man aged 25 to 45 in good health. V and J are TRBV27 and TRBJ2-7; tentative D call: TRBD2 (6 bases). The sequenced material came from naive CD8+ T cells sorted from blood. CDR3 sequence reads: CASSPLPGGGEFLYEQYF. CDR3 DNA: TGTGCCAGCAGTCCGCTGCCCGGAGGAGGGGAATTCCTCTACGAGCAGTACTTC.